The 13 T cell receptor beta chains below come from one sample, sequenced in a study of blood T cell repertoires in COVID-19. The assay was immunoSEQ multiplex PCR, and TCRdb's table has in-frame clones only and misses some. The sample yields 250,000 to 300,000 clones, 86% seen once. Input material: peripheral blood. The receptors here all came from a young man with active or convalescent COVID-19.

In its sample, this clone was seen once. The J gene is TRBJ2-3, the V gene TRBV7-3; D may be TRBD2 (5 bases). This CDR3 spans 15 amino acids. Germline V lookup: CDR1 SGHTA, CDR2 FQGTGA. V lost 4 bases to trimming and J lost 2 bases, with 13 bases between them. DNA of the CDR3: TGTGCCAGCAGCTCGGACTGGGCCTACACAGATACGCAGTATTTT. Encoded protein: CASSSDWAYTDTQYF.

A note on this clone: Distinct nucleotide sequences in the sample also encode this CDR3. The J gene is TRBJ1-6, the V gene TRBV7-2; D not certain. The CDR3 runs to 12 residues. Germline CDR1 reads SGHTA; CDR2 reads FQGNSA. With 0 bases removed from V and 9 bases from J, the gap between germline ends came to 3 bases. In DNA, the CDR3 is TGTGCCAGCAGCTTAGCCCGTTCACCCCTCCACTTT. This encodes CASSLARSPLHF.

V usage is TRBV5-5 and J usage is TRBJ2-3, with D possibly being TRBD1 (5 bases). V dropped 1 base and J dropped 4 bases, with 28 bases sitting between them. Germline lookup yields CDR1 SGHKS and CDR2 YYEKEE (reference sequence). The CDR3 covers 20 residues. The DNA for the CDR3 is TGTGCCAGCAGCTTGTCGCAGCCCTGGGAAGGGGTGAACGTCGCAGATACGCAGTATTTT. This codes for CASSLSQPWEGVNVADTQYF.

The chain links TRBV5-1 to TRBJ2-1; the D gene is possibly TRBD2 (5 bases). The ends were cut back, 0 bases at V and 7 bases at J, with 8 bases in the middle. CDR1 and CDR2 (germline): SGHRS, YFSETQ. The CDR3 extends over 13 amino acids. The CDR3 is CASSLGGSNEQFF. DNA for the CDR3: TGCGCCAGCAGCTTGGGAGGGAGTAATGAGCAGTTCTTC.

This chain links TRBV9 with TRBJ2-2, with TRBD2 identical over 7 bases. From germline, CDR1 is SGDLS and CDR2 YYNGEE. The junction had 5 bases not matched to a gene; V was cut back by 3 bases and J by 6 bases. The CDR3 runs 14 residues. The CDR3 DNA reads TGTGCCAGCAGCGCTCGACTAGCCCCCGGGGAGCTGTTTTTT. This translates into CASSARLAPGELFF.

J is TRBJ1-3 and V is TRBV28, with D possibly matching TRBD1 (5 bases). The V end lost 3 bases, the J end lost 3 bases, and 9 bases lay between the germline ends. The V gene's germline CDR1 is MDHEN and CDR2 SYDVKM. The CDR3 runs to 14 residues. CDR3 residues: CASSLWQGGNTIYF. CDR3 DNA sequence: TGTGCCAGCAGTTTGTGGCAGGGTGGAAACACCATATATTTT. The full variable domain, its missing parts supplied by reference TRBV28 and TRBJ1-3, is DVKVTQSSRYLVKRTGEKVFLECVQDMDHENMFWYRQDPGLGLRLIYFSYDVKMKEKGDIPEGYSVSREKKERFSLILESASTNQTSMYLCASSLWQGGNTIYFGEGSWLTVV.

The V and J genes are TRBV11-2 and TRBJ2-7, with D perhaps TRBD1 (5 bases). The CDR3 loop spans 13 amino acids. Germline V gives CDR1 SGHAT, CDR2 FQNNGV. Trimming stripped 3 bases from V and 2 bases from J, with 8 bases between. CDR3 protein: CASSLTATYEQYF. Written as DNA, the CDR3 is TGTGCCAGCAGCTTGACAGCGACCTACGAGCAGTACTTC.

The chain carries TRBV2 and TRBJ2-3; D not certain. The CDR3 runs 15 residues. Trimming left V 2 bases short and J 0 bases short, with 9 bases between. Germline assignment: CDR1 SNHLY and CDR2 FYNNEI. This chain's CDR3 is CASSERLVSTDTQYF. The CDR3, as DNA: TGTGCCAGCAGTGAACGGCTAGTAAGCACAGATACGCAGTATTTT.

The V gene is TRBV4-2, the J gene TRBJ1-4; unclear D gene. The CDR3 has 14 residues. The germline gives CDR1 LGHNA, CDR2 YNFKEQ. The V gene lost 3 bases and the J gene lost 8 bases, with 13 bases spanning the gap. This chain's CDR3 is CASSQAQQHEKLFF. As DNA, the CDR3 is TGTGCCAGCAGCCAGGCGCAACAGCACGAAAAACTGTTTTTT.

J is TRBJ2-7 and V is TRBV12-3 or TRBV12-4; D perhaps matches TRBD1 (6 bases). The V gene lost 4 bases and the J gene lost 4 bases, with 11 bases spanning the gap. There are 13 residues in the CDR3. The CDR3 bases are TGTGCCAGCAGTTCCCGGGACACGTACGAGCAGTACTTC. Protein: CASSSRDTYEQYF.

The J gene is TRBJ2-1, the V gene TRBV7-2; D is unresolved. This CDR3 has 14 amino acids. V lost 3 bases and J lost 4, with 10 bases in between. In germline, CDR1 is SGHTA, CDR2 FQGNSA. The CDR3 bases are TGTGCCAGCAGCTTCGACTCCCGGTACAATGAGCAGTTCTTC. This encodes CASSFDSRYNEQFF.

The chain links TRBV5-1 to TRBJ1-5, with 9 bases aligning to TRBD1. The V segment lost 0 bases and the J segment 5 bases; nucleotides outside the gene matches: 3. Germline CDR1 and CDR2: SGHRS and YFSETQ. The CDR3 consists of 15 residues. The DNA for the CDR3 is TGCGCCAGCAGCTTGGGGACAGGGGAGGATCAGCCCCAGCATTTT. This codes for CASSLGTGEDQPQHF.

This chain links TRBV7-9 with TRBJ1-1, with a weak D call TRBD1 (5 bases). This CDR3 comprises 15 residues. The V end lost 5 bases, the J end lost 4 bases, and 17 bases lay between the germline ends. Germline CDR1 and CDR2: SEHNR and FQNEAQ (reference sequence). The CDR3 loop is CASSLPQGGSTEAFF. The CDR3 DNA reads as TGTGCCAGCAGCCTCCCCCAGGGAGGGAGCACTGAAGCTTTCTTT.